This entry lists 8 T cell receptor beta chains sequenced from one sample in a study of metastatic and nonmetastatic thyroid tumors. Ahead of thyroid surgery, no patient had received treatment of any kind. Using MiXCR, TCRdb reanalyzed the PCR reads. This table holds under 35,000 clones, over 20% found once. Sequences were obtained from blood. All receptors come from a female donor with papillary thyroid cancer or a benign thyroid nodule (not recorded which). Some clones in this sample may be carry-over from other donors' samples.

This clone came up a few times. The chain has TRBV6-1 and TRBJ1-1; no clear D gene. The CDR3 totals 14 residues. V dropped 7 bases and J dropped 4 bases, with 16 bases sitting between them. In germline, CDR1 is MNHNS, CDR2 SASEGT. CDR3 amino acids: CASNPSTYLTEAFF. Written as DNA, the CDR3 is TGTGCCAGCAACCCCTCGACTTACCTCACTGAAGCTTTCTTT.

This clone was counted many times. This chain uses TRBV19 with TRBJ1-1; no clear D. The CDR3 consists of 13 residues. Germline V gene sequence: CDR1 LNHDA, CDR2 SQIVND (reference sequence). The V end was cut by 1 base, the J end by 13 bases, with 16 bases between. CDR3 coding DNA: TGTGCCAGTAGTATAGCGGCAGCCCCGGTCGGTTTCTTT. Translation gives CASSIAAAPVGFF.

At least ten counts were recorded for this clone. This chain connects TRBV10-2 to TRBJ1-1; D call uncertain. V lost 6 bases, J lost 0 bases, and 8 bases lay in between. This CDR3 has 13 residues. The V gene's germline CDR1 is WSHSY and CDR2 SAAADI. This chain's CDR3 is CASSDQLNTEAFF. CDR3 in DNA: TGCGCCAGCAGCGATCAACTGAACACTGAAGCTTTCTTT.

DNA of the CDR3: TGTGCCAGCAGTTACTCGGACCAGCGGGACTACGAGCAGTACTTC. Amino acid sequence: CASSYSDQRDYEQYF. The chain combines TRBV6-2 or TRBV6-3 with TRBJ2-7, with 7 bases aligning to TRBD2. Trimming removed 0 bases from V and 3 bases from J; junction bases left unmatched: 5. Germline V gives CDR1 MNHEY, CDR2 SVGEGT. The CDR3 spans 15 residues.

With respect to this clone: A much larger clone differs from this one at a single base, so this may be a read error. The CDR3 nucleotides read TGCGCCAGCAGCTTGGGGTTGGAGACCCATTACTTC. Its protein product is CASSLGLETHYF. J is TRBJ2-5 and V is TRBV4-3, with D hard to call. From germline, CDR1 is LGHNA and CDR2 YSLEER. The CDR3 consists of 12 residues.

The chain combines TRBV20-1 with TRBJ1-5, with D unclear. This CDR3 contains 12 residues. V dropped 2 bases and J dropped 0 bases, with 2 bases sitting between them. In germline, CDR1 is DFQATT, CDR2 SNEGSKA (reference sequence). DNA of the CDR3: TGCAGTGCTAGATCTAGCAATCAGCCCCAGCATTTT. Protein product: CSARSSNQPQHF.

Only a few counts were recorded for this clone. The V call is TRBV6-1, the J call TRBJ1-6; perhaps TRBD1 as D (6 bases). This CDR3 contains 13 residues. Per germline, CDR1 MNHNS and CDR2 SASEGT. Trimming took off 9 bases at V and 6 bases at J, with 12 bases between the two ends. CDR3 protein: CASTGQINSPLHF. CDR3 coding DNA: TGTGCCAGTACGGGACAAATTAATTCACCCCTCCACTTT.

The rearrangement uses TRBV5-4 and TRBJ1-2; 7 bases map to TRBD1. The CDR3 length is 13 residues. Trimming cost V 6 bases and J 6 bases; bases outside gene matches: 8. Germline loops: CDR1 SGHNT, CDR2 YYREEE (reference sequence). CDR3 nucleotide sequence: TGTGCCAGCATCTATACCGGGACAGATGGCTACACCTTC. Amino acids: CASIYTGTDGYTF.